Described below is a single T cell receptor beta chain sequence and its context. The protocol was immunoSEQ multiplex PCR, while the TCRdb copy is restricted to in-frame clones and leaves out a portion. The sample includes 390,000 or so clones, 80% to 85% of them seen just once. The data are from a study of blood T cell repertoires in COVID-19. Study summary: Some COVID-19 samples were acute and others convalescent; all came from the United States, Italy and Spain. T cells, B-cell-depleted T cells, or PBMCs provided the cDNA or gDNA that served as material.

Unmatched junction bases numbered 7, after V lost 4 bases and J lost 5 bases. The length of the CDR3 is 14 residues. The germline gives CDR1 SGHDN, CDR2 FVKESK. The sequence was obtained from a woman between 50 and 59 years old who had recovered from COVID-19. V gene TRBV14 combines with J gene TRBJ1-1; 7 nucleotides line up with TRBD1. The sample was PBMCs or T cells enriched from blood (not recorded which). The CDR3 here is CASSPRQGGTEAFF. CDR3 DNA: TGTGCCAGCAGCCCCCGACAGGGTGGTACTGAAGCTTTCTTT. The entire variable domain, with the rest obtained from reference TRBV14 and TRBJ1-1, is as follows: EAGVTQFPSHSVIEKGQTVTLRCDPISGHDNLYWYRRVMGKEIKFLLHFVKESKQDESGMPNNRFLAERTGGTYSTLKVQPAELEDSGVYFCASSPRQGGTEAFFGQGTRLTVV.